This T cell receptor (beta chain) was recorded in a study of siplizumab effects on memory and regulatory T cells. TCRdb's table, derived via immunoSEQ multiplex PCR, lists solely in-frame clones and lacks some. Of about 100,000 clones in the sample, about 91% were seen once. On this clone itself: Its antigen remains unknown.

Trimming cost V 5 bases and J 3 bases; bases outside gene matches: 4. CDR1 and CDR2 (germline): SGHTA, FQGTGA. The CDR3 has 14 residues. Study-level findings and limits: Researchers did not confirm the suppressive function of proliferating Tregs from siplizumab cultures. Roughly 75-96% of proliferating CD4+ or CD8+ clones defied assignment to a naive or memory phenotype.

The V call is TRBV7-3, the J call TRBJ2-1; 7 bases agree with TRBD1. This receptor was obtained from a human donor in good health. Sequenced sample: CD4+ T cells sorted from blood. The CDR3 here is CASSKTGYYNEQFF. The CDR3 nucleotides read TGTGCCAGCAGCAAGACAGGGTACTACAATGAGCAGTTCTTC.